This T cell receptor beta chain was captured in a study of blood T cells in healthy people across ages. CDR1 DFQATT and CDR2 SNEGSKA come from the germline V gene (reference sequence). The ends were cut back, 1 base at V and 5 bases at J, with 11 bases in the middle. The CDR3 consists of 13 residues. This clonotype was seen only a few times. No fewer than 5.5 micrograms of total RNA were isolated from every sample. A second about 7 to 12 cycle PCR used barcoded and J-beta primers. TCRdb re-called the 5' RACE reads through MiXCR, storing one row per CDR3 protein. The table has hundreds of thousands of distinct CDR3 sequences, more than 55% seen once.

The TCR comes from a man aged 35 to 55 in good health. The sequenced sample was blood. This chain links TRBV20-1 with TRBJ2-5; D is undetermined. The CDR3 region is CSARVSGRETQYF. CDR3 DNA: TGCAGTGCTAGAGTTTCGGGCCGGGAGACCCAGTACTTC.